The clone carrying this T cell receptor beta chain showed up many times. Its antigen is still unknown. The germline gives CDR1 WNHNN, CDR2 SYGVQD (reference sequence). CDR3 length equals 15 residues. V lost 3 bases to trimming and J lost 2 bases; unmatched junction nucleotides: 3. The time point here: longitudinal time-point 2. Preparation of the unsorted libraries drew on 2 million PBMCs stored at -80 C. Synthesis of cDNA was accomplished via 5'RACE employing 10-nucleotide random UMIs. Over 170 million TCR-beta sequences (from 15-18 subjects) were yielded by each sequencing run. TCRdb re-analysed the 5' RACE reads in MiXCR, keeping a single row per CDR3 protein. The sample has some 60,000 distinct CDR3 sequences, more than 8% seen once. This specimen belongs to a study of neurological immune-mediated disorders. Study-level findings and limits: Expansion of TCR clones was greatest in HTLV-1-associated myelopathy and smallest in multiple sclerosis, where it fell below that of healthy controls.

Specimen: PBMCs. This sequence originates from a man aged 25-45 years in good health. The chain combines TRBV10-1 with TRBJ2-5, with 10 bases that match TRBD2. CDR3 nucleotides: TGCGCCAGCAGTGAAGGACTAGCGGATCAAGAGACCCAGTACTTC. Translating it yields CASSEGLADQETQYF.